Shown below are 5 T cell receptor beta chains from a single sample sequenced in a study of identical twins. One entry per CDR3 protein, called by TCRdb with MiXCR from the 5' RACE reads. The sample consists of approximately 890,000 distinct CDR3 sequences, 9% to 15% of them appearing once. The sample was also linked to a second study, of yellow fever vaccine responses in identical twins.

The sample taken for sequencing was PBMCs. All receptors derive from a woman aged 18 to 35 in good health.

The rearrangement joins TRBV29-1 to TRBJ2-1, with D hard to call. Germline V gives CDR1 SQVTM, CDR2 ANQGSEA. V lost 5 bases and J 4 bases, leaving 9 bases between the germline ends. This CDR3 comprises 12 residues. CDR3 coding DNA: TGCAGCGTTCCATCGTCGTACAATGAGCAGTTCTTC. Protein sequence: CSVPSSYNEQFF.

V gene TRBV6-2 or TRBV6-3 combines with J gene TRBJ1-5, with D unclear. V dropped 6 bases and J dropped 3 bases, with 12 bases sitting between them. In germline, CDR1 is MNHEY, CDR2 SVGEGT. The CDR3 has 14 amino acids. The CDR3 bases are TGTGCCAGCAGCCGAAATTATGACAATCAGCCCCAGCATTTT. This encodes CASSRNYDNQPQHF.

The chain couples TRBV19 to TRBJ2-6; possible D gene TRBD2, 5 bases. Trimming removed 7 bases from V and 2 bases from J, with 15 bases in between. Germline loops: CDR1 LNHDA, CDR2 SQIVND (reference sequence). This CDR3 spans 16 amino acids. The CDR3 bases are TGTGCCAGTAACACGCGGGTGGATGCTGGGGCCAACGTCCTGACTTTC. Translation gives CASNTRVDAGANVLTF.

This clonotype was seen only a few times. The chain recombines TRBV7-9 with TRBJ2-7, with D hard to call. The CDR3 extends over 12 amino acids. Germline assignment: CDR1 SEHNR and CDR2 FQNEAQ (reference sequence). Trimming shortened V by 0 bases and J by 6 bases, and 6 bases separated the two germline ends. For the CDR3, the DNA is TGTGCCAGCAGCTTAGCTTTTGTCGAGCAGTACTTC. The encoded protein is CASSLAFVEQYF.

This clonotype came up a few times. The chain links TRBV28 to TRBJ2-7; 7 bases are shared with TRBD1. CDR1 is MDHEN and CDR2 is SYDVKM in the germline V gene. J gave up 3 bases and V 6 bases, and 8 bases lay outside the gene matches. This CDR3 region has 14 residues. This chain's CDR3 is CASSLTGALYEQYF. CDR3 in DNA: TGTGCCAGCAGCCTTACAGGGGCGCTCTACGAGCAGTACTTC.